A single sample gave rise to the 21 T cell receptor beta chains below, sequenced in a study of breast tumors, draining lymph nodes, adjacent tissues. The lymph nodes were axillary draining lymph nodes from breast cancer patients. MiXCR was run by TCRdb on the multiplex PCR reads, yielding one entry per CDR3 protein. Among approximately 300,000 distinct CDR3 sequences listed, more than 30% were seen once. The sequencing sample was made of axillary lymph node tissue. The origin of the receptors is a female donor with breast cancer. Some clones in this sample may be carry-over from other donors' samples.

Worth noting for this clonotype: A much larger clone is a single base away; this may be a read error. The chain carries TRBV6-6 and TRBJ2-7; D is possibly TRBD1 (6 bases). Germline values: CDR1 MNHNY, CDR2 SVGAGI (reference sequence). CDR3 length equals 12 residues. V was clipped by 8 bases and J by 3 bases, with 11 bases between them. CDR3 nucleotide sequence: TGTGCCAGCGGAGAACAGGGCTACGAGCAGTACTTC. Its translation: CASGEQGYEQYF.

A remark on this clonotype: This may be a read error, as it is one base from a much larger clone. The chain uses TRBV30 and TRBJ1-2; D gene ambiguous. The CDR3 contains 13 residues. Germline lookup yields CDR1 GTSNPN and CDR2 SVGIG (reference sequence). Trimming removed 3 bases from V and 8 bases from J, with 16 bases in between. CDR3 coding DNA: TGTGCCTGGAGCTCTGGGAAACTTGGAGGCTACACCTTC. Translated: CAWSSGKLGGYTF. The entire variable domain, with the rest obtained from reference TRBV30 and TRBJ1-2, is as follows: SQTIHQWPATLVQPVGSPLSLECTVEGTSNPNLYWYRQAAGRGLQLLFYSVGIGQISSEVPQNLSASRPQDRQFILSSKKLLLSDSGFYLCAWSSGKLGGYTFGSGTRLTVV.

Regarding this clonotype: One end of the junction varies from germline; a read error may be responsible. DNA for the CDR3: TGCAGTGCCAGAGCAGCGGGAGGATCTGATACGCAGTATTTT. Protein product: CSARAAGGSDTQYF. J is TRBJ2-3 and V is TRBV20-1; 9 nucleotides match TRBD2. Germline V gives CDR1 DFQATT, CDR2 SNEGSKA (reference sequence). The CDR3 totals 14 residues.

This clonotype has a count of ten or more. V and J are TRBV7-2 and TRBJ2-1; D perhaps matches TRBD2 (6 bases). Trimming shortened V by 4 bases and J by 8 bases, and 9 bases separated the two germline ends. The germline V gene encodes CDR1 SGHTA and CDR2 FQGNSA. The CDR3 length is 12 residues. DNA for the CDR3: TGTGCCAGCAGCTCCGGAGGGGATGAGCAGTTCTTC. This codes for CASSSGGDEQFF.

In its sample, this clonotype was seen many times. The chain has TRBV5-1 and TRBJ2-1; 9 nucleotides line up with TRBD1. The V gene end was trimmed by 4 bases and the J gene end by 8 bases; junction bases not matched to a gene: 4. CDR3 length: 13 amino acids. Germline V lookup: CDR1 SGHRS, CDR2 YFSETQ. The CDR3 nucleotides are TGCGCCAGCAGCGGACAGGGGAACGATGAGCAGTTCTTC. Protein sequence: CASSGQGNDEQFF.

This clonotype was counted at least ten times. The rearrangement links TRBV6-1 to TRBJ1-5; D may be TRBD1 (6 bases). The CDR3 totals 15 residues. The V gene lost 6 bases and the J gene lost 0 bases, with 12 bases spanning the gap. Germline CDR1 MNHNS, CDR2 SASEGT. The DNA of the CDR3 is TGTGCCAGCAGGCTAGGGGGAACTAGCAATCAGCCCCAGCATTTT. Encoded protein: CASRLGGTSNQPQHF.

The chain employs TRBV18 and TRBJ2-7; 7 bases are shared with TRBD1. The CDR3 covers 14 residues. The germline gives CDR1 KGHSH, CDR2 LQKENI. Unmatched junction bases numbered 8, after V lost 6 bases and J lost 3 bases. Here the CDR3 DNA reads TGTGCCAGCTCCCTTGGGACAGCCTTCTACGAGCAGTACTTC. It codes for CASSLGTAFYEQYF.

To note about this clonotype: A much larger clone differs from this one at a single base, so this may be a read error. The rearrangement links TRBV30 to TRBJ1-6; D is unresolved. Trimming pared 4 bases from V and 11 bases from J, leaving 18 bases between. This CDR3 has 14 amino acids. Germline CDR1 reads GTSNPN; CDR2 reads SVGIG (reference sequence). CDR3 sequence reads: CAWKTYSGNPPLHF. CDR3 nucleotide sequence: TGTGCCTGGAAAACTTATAGCGGGAATCCACCCCTCCACTTT.

This chain uses TRBV18 with TRBJ2-1; the D call may be TRBD1 or TRBD2 (5 bases each). Germline V lookup: CDR1 KGHSH, CDR2 LQKENI. The CDR3 length is 16 residues. V was shortened by 4 bases and J by 3 bases, with 16 bases between the two germline ends. The CDR3 region has the DNA TGTGCCAGCTCACTACTGAGGGACCGAGACTACAATGAGCAGTTCTTC. Its protein product is CASSLLRDRDYNEQFF. The complete variable domain, with remaining parts taken from reference TRBV18 and TRBJ2-1, reads NAGVMQNPRHLVRRRGQEARLRCSPMKGHSHVYWYRQLPEEGLKFMVYLQKENIIDESGMPKERFSAEFPKEGPSILRIQQVVRGDSAAYFCASSLLRDRDYNEQFFGPGTRLTVL.

In its sample, this clonotype was seen many times. The chain joins TRBV7-9 to TRBJ2-3; D gene unclear. CDR1 is SEHNR, CDR2 FQNEAQ, per germline (reference sequence). The CDR3 totals 16 residues. Trimming left V 2 bases short and J 0 bases short, with 12 bases between. CDR3 DNA: TGTGCCAGCAGCTTAAGGTCGAGAACTAGCACAGATACGCAGTATTTT. Its translation is CASSLRSRTSTDTQYF. Filled out from reference TRBV7-9 and TRBJ2-3, the complete variable domain reads DTGVSQNPRHKITKRGQNVTFRCDPISEHNRLYWYRQTLGQGPEFLTYFQNEAQLEKSRLLSDRFSAERPKGSFSTLEIQRTEQGDSAMYLCASSLRSRTSTDTQYFGPGTRLTVL.

This clonotype has at least ten counts. The rearrangement uses TRBV5-6 and TRBJ2-1, with unresolved D. The germline V gene encodes CDR1 SGHDT and CDR2 YYEEEE. Trimming removed 1 base at V and 8 bases at J, with 16 bases between. The CDR3 sequence is 15 residues long. This CDR3 is CASSLYGFLDHEQFF. CDR3 coding DNA: TGTGCCAGCAGCTTGTATGGGTTCCTTGACCATGAGCAGTTCTTC.

The chain carries TRBV13 and TRBJ2-1, with 11 bases that match TRBD2. The V and J ends lost 1 base and 0 bases, in that order; junction bases with no gene match: 8. Per germline, CDR1 PRHDT and CDR2 FYEKMQ (reference sequence). The CDR3 has 19 amino acids. The CDR3 loop reads CASSLVGTSGLSSYNEQFF. CDR3 sequence (DNA): TGTGCCAGCAGCTTAGTAGGGACTAGCGGCTTGAGCTCCTACAATGAGCAGTTCTTC. Together with reference TRBV13 and TRBJ2-1, the CDR3 gives the full variable domain: AAGVIQSPRHLIKEKRETATLKCYPIPRHDTVYWYQQGPGQDPQFLISFYEKMQSDKGSIPDRFSAQQFSDYHSELNMSSLELGDSALYFCASSLVGTSGLSSYNEQFFGPGTRLTVL.

This chain connects TRBV25-1 to TRBJ2-2; possible D gene TRBD1, 8 bases. CDR3 size: 16 residues. CDR1 and CDR2 (germline): MGHDK, SYGVNS. Trimming cost V 1 base and J 17 bases, with 26 bases left between them. CDR3 in DNA: TGTGCCAGCAGTGAATGGACAGGGAGTCACCGGGGGGCTGTTTTTTTT. Protein: CASSEWTGSHRGAVFF.

This clonotype was recorded many times. Written as DNA, the CDR3 is TGTGCCAGCAGCTTAGTTCAGCCTAGCACAGATACGCAGTATTTT. Translation: CASSLVQPSTDTQYF. The chain joins TRBV7-2 to TRBJ2-3; D remains unclear. This CDR3 spans 15 amino acids. The germline V gene encodes CDR1 SGHTA and CDR2 FQGNSA. V lost 1 base and J 0 bases, leaving 8 bases between the germline ends. Supplemented by reference TRBV7-2 and TRBJ2-3, the full variable domain reads GAGVSQSPSNKVTEKGKDVELRCDPISGHTALYWYRQSLGQGLEFLIYFQGNSAPDKSGLPSDRFSAERTGGSVSTLTIQRTQQEDSAVYLCASSLVQPSTDTQYFGPGTRLTVL.

The gene calls are TRBV30 and TRBJ1-2; TRBD1 matches at 9 bases. The CDR3 consists of 17 residues. The germline gives CDR1 GTSNPN, CDR2 SVGIG (reference sequence). Losses at the gene ends were 2 bases for V and 5 bases for J; bases not matched to a gene: 15. CDR3 coding DNA: TGTGCCTGGAGTATGATTGCCGGGACAGGGCTGAGGTATGGCTACACCTTC. It specifies CAWSMIAGTGLRYGYTF.

This clonotype came up many times. The CDR3 DNA is TGCGCCAGCGGACTAGCGCCATTGGGGGGTGAGCAGTTCTTC. It translates to CASGLAPLGGEQFF. The rearrangement joins TRBV10-2 to TRBJ2-1, with 9 bases identical to TRBD2. Germline CDR1 and CDR2: WSHSY and SAAADI. Trimming removed 8 bases from V and 9 bases from J; junction bases left unmatched: 11. CDR3 length: 14 residues.

Note on this clonotype: At one end the junction does not follow the germline gene, possibly because of a read error. This chain's CDR3 is CANSLRGGYNEQFF. The CDR3 region has the DNA TGTGCCAACAGCTTGCGGGGGGGATACAATGAGCAGTTCTTC. This chain uses TRBV7-4 with TRBJ2-1; 9 nucleotides agree with TRBD2. CDR1 and CDR2 from the germline V gene are SGHVT and SQSDAQ. The CDR3 is made up of 14 amino acids.

The genes are TRBV5-1 and TRBJ1-2, with D possibly TRBD1 on 5 matching bases. This CDR3 spans 13 amino acids. Between the trimmed V and J ends, which lost 7 bases and 2 bases, there was a span of 12 bases. Germline V gene sequence: CDR1 SGHRS, CDR2 YFSETQ. CDR3 nucleotide sequence: TGCGCCAGCTATGGGACGGGCAACTATGGCTACACCTTC. It specifies CASYGTGNYGYTF.

The rearrangement uses TRBV6-1 and TRBJ1-6, with D possibly being TRBD1 (6 bases). V was trimmed by 6 bases and J by 4 bases, leaving 16 bases between them. Germline CDR1 reads MNHNS; CDR2 reads SASEGT. This CDR3 contains 16 residues. The CDR3, as DNA: TGTGCCAGCAGGCACCGGGGGGCTGGTTATAATTCACCCCTCCACTTT. Protein: CASRHRGAGYNSPLHF.

As for this clonotype: One end of the junction is discordant with germline, which a read error may explain. This chain connects TRBV11-2 to TRBJ2-5, with D perhaps assigned TRBD1 or TRBD2 (5 bases each). The CDR3 runs 15 residues. Germline V gene sequence: CDR1 SGHAT, CDR2 FQNNGV. The CDR3 sequence is CASSLLGTIQEAQYF. CDR3 in DNA: TGTGCCAGCAGCTTGCTTGGGACCATCCAAGAGGCCCAGTACTTC.

Worth noting for this clonotype: The germline gene is not matched at one end of the junction; a read error may be the cause. This chain connects TRBV5-6 to TRBJ2-4, with D possibly TRBD1 on 5 matching bases. In germline, CDR1 is SGHDT, CDR2 YYEEEE. The length of the CDR3 is 14 residues. In DNA form, the CDR3 reads TGTGCCAGCAGCCCGACAGTAGCCAAAAACACTCAGTACTTC. Translating it yields CASSPTVAKNTQYF.